The 11 T cell receptor beta chains in this list originate from one sample, sequenced in a study of T cell repertoires in cytomegalovirus infection. Their antigen targets remain unknown. A single record per CDR3 protein comes from TCRdb applying MiXCR to the reads. The sample lists about 920,000 distinct CDR3 sequences, around 32% occurring once. The sample consisted of cultured CD8+ T cells from PBMCs, taken from culture after CMV antigen stimulation. The receptor source for this set is a human donor in good health (CMV status not recorded). Some clones in this sample may be carry-over from other donors' samples.

The genes are TRBV29-1 and TRBJ1-6; D is unclear. The CDR3 is 13 amino acids. The germline V gene encodes CDR1 SQVTM and CDR2 ANQGSEA. V was clipped by 4 bases and J by 6 bases, with 10 bases between them. The CDR3 sequence: CSVGEGSNSPLHF. The CDR3, as DNA: TGCAGCGTTGGGGAGGGCAGTAATTCACCCCTCCACTTT.

This clonotype was seen more than once but under ten times. V is TRBV7-2 and J is TRBJ1-1; D not certain. The CDR3 length is 12 residues. Trimming took 3 bases from V and 8 from J, leaving 10 bases between them. Germline V lookup: CDR1 SGHTA, CDR2 FQGNSA. CDR3: CASSFRNMEAFF. CDR3 DNA sequence: TGTGCCAGCAGCTTCCGAAACATGGAAGCTTTCTTT.

In its sample, this clonotype was seen a few times. This chain joins TRBV4-1 and TRBJ2-1; D might be TRBD2 (6 bases). Germline values: CDR1 MGHRA, CDR2 YSYEKL. The CDR3 spans 14 residues. Trimming took 2 bases from V and 1 from J, leaving 6 bases between them. The CDR3 reads CASSQSGSYNEQFF. CDR3 nucleotides: TGCGCCAGCAGCCAAAGCGGGTCCTACAATGAGCAGTTCTTC.

This clonotype showed up just once. The chain carries TRBV11-2 and TRBJ2-2; weak D call: TRBD1 (6 bases). This CDR3 region has 15 residues. From germline, CDR1 is SGHAT and CDR2 FQNNGV. The germline V and J ends were trimmed by 7 bases and 2 bases, with 14 bases remaining between them. The CDR3 nucleotides are TGTGCCAGCACCCGGACAGCGGAAAACACCGGGGAGCTGTTTTTT. Amino acids: CASTRTAENTGELFF.

This clonotype occurred a few times. The junction departs from the called germline gene at one end, perhaps through a read error. The rearrangement uses TRBV7-7 and TRBJ1-4, with a weak D call TRBD1 (6 bases). The CDR3 totals 15 residues. Germline-derived CDR1 and CDR2 are SSHAT and FNYEAQ (reference sequence). The CDR3 bases are TGTGCTAGCAGCCCCGCAGCGGGGGCCGGGGAAAAACTGTTTTTT. It specifies CASSPAAGAGEKLFF.

Only a few counts were recorded for this clonotype. V is TRBV5-1 and J is TRBJ2-1, with 9 bases aligning to TRBD2. The trim removed 0 bases at V and 5 bases at J, leaving 12 bases unmatched. There are 18 residues in the CDR3. Germline values: CDR1 SGHRS, CDR2 YFSETQ. The CDR3 sequence: CASSLDHPTSGYNNEQFF. DNA for the CDR3: TGCGCCAGCAGCTTGGATCACCCTACTAGCGGGTATAACAATGAGCAGTTCTTC. The full variable domain, with the rest looked up from reference TRBV5-1 and TRBJ2-1, is KAGVTQTPRYLIKTRGQQVTLSCSPISGHRSVSWYQQTPGQGLQFLFEYFSETQRNKGNFPGRFSGRQFSNSRSEMNVSTLELGDSALYLCASSLDHPTSGYNNEQFFGPGTRLTVL.

Worth noting for this clonotype: The CDR3 end shows no conserved phenylalanine or tryptophan, and so a read error is likely. J is TRBJ2-5 and V is TRBV7-2; 8 bases are a match to TRBD1. Germline V lookup: CDR1 SGHTA, CDR2 FQGNSA. The CDR3 runs to 14 residues. With V trimmed by 5 bases and J by 4 bases, 6 bases remained unmatched. CDR3 bases: TGTGCCAGCAGCCAGGGTGGGACAGGAGAGACCCAGTACTCC. Translated, it gives CASSQGGTGETQYS.

The chain recombines TRBV7-2 with TRBJ2-2, with a possible D match to TRBD2 (6 bases). This CDR3 has 14 residues. Germline CDR1 SGHTA, CDR2 FQGNSA. Deletions cut 7 bases from V and 0 bases from J, with 9 bases between. The CDR3 DNA reads as TGTGCCAGCACCTGGGACTCGAACACCGGGGAGCTGTTTTTT. It encodes CASTWDSNTGELFF.

This clonotype was observed a few times. The V gene is TRBV19, the J gene TRBJ2-5; a weak D match, TRBD2 (5 bases). The V gene's germline CDR1 is LNHDA and CDR2 SQIVND (reference sequence). CDR3 size: 14 residues. V was trimmed by 1 base and J by 2 bases, leaving 8 bases between them. CDR3 sequence reads: CASSIVGGQETQYF. In nucleotides, the CDR3 is TGTGCCAGTAGTATAGTAGGCGGGCAAGAGACCCAGTACTTC.

The V call is TRBV27, the J call TRBJ1-2; D is possibly TRBD1 (5 bases). Trimming took off 4 bases at V and 8 bases at J, with 17 bases between the two ends. There are 14 residues in the CDR3. Germline V gene lookup returns CDR1 MNHEY and CDR2 SMNVEV (reference sequence). The chain's CDR3 is CASSSGTPKGGYTF. CDR3 coding DNA: TGTGCCAGCAGTTCGGGGACGCCTAAGGGCGGCTACACCTTC.

The chain links TRBV7-9 to TRBJ1-1; TRBD1 matches at 8 bases. CDR1 is SEHNR, CDR2 FQNEAQ, per germline (reference sequence). With 5 bases clipped from V and 4 bases from J, the junction kept 9 bases outside the gene matches. The CDR3 is 15 residues long. DNA for the CDR3: TGTGCCAGCAGCCCAGGGGGCAGGGGGACCACTGAAGCTTTCTTT. Its protein is CASSPGGRGTTEAFF.